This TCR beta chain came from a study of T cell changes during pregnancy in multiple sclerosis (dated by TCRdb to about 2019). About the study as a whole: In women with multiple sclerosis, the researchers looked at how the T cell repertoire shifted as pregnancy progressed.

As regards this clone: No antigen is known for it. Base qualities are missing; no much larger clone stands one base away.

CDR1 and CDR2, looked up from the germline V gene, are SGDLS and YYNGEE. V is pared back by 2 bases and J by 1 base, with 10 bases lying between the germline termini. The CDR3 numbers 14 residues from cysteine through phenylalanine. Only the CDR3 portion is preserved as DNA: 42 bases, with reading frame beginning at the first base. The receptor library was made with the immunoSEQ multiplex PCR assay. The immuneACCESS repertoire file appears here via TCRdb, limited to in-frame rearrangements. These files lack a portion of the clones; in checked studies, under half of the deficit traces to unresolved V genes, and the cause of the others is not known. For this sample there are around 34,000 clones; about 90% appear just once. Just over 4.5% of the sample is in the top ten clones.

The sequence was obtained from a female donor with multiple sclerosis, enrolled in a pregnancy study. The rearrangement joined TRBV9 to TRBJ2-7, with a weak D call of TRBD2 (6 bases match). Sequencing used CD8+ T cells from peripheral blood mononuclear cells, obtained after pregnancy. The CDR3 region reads CASSVAGRSYEQYF. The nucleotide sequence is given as TGTGCCAGCAGCGTGGCAGGGAGGTCCTACGAGCAGTACTTC.